This TCR beta chain appears in the sequencing data of a study of T cells in Graves' hyperthyroidism and ophthalmopathy. Study results and limitations: The majority of expanded thyroid clonotypes above 0.001 also appeared in blood. Model-based prediction identified ophthalmopathy a median approximately 6 months prior to its onset.

The CDR3 is 10 amino acids. CDR1 is SNHLY and CDR2 is FYNNEI in the germline V gene. V lost 7 bases to trimming and J lost 8 bases, with 7 bases between them. RNA transcripts gave rise to amplified TCR beta CDR3 regions. The TCR CDR3 was amplified in a first-round RT-PCR using the HTBI primer set. In TCRdb, the multiplex PCR reads were re-called with MiXCR into one record per CDR3 protein. The table has 500,000 to 600,000 distinct CDR3 sequences, around 42% seen once; the top ten hold under 20%. A patient was excluded if there was uncontrolled infection, other autoimmune disease, pregnancy or lactation. Diagnoses were established using clinical symptoms, serum thyroxine and TRAb, thyroid ultrasound and orbital computed tomography. Turning to this clonotype: Antigen: not known. Possible read error: a much larger clone is one base away.

V usage is TRBV2 and J usage is TRBJ2-3, with D uncertain. Sequenced sample: peripheral blood or thyroid tissue (not recorded which). This TCR was sampled from an adult woman with Graves' disease, either hyperthyroidism or ophthalmopathy (not recorded which). The CDR3 region is CASTGSTQYF. The CDR3, as DNA: TGTGCCAGCACAGGAAGTACGCAGTATTTT.